The T cell receptor (beta chain) under discussion was sequenced for a study of cytomegalovirus exposure and HLA in healthy donors. 60 Vbeta and 13 Jbeta primers were used in PCR. Clones were read by immunoSEQ multiplex PCR, and TCRdb kept only the in-frame ones, dropping some. This sample carries some 82,000 clones, about 81% of them seen once, and the ten largest clones take roughly 2.6%. CDR3 length: 13 residues. Germline CDR1 SNHLY, CDR2 FYNNEI. The germline V and J ends were trimmed by 4 bases and 4 bases, with 9 bases remaining between them. A word on this clone: Its antigen is unidentified.

Notes on the study in general: Later on, a genetic analysis was performed. It linked a missense variant in DCLRE1C with V- and J-gene trimming of TCR beta.

The rearrangement joins TRBV2 to TRBJ2-3, with D hard to call. This TCR derives from a woman between 50 and 59 years old in good health and CMV-seronegative. Source material: PBMCs. CDR3 DNA sequence: TGTGCCAGCAGTGCAGAGGTCCCAGATACGCAGTATTTT. This sequence encodes CASSAEVPDTQYF.